Listed here are 23 T cell receptor beta chains from one sample, sequenced in a study of blood T cell repertoires in COVID-19. TCRdb keeps only in-frame clones here, not all; method: immunoSEQ multiplex PCR. The sample has over 350,000 clones; just over 90% are singletons. The sample comprised PBMCs or T cells enriched from blood (not recorded which). These receptors were taken from a woman aged 40 to 50 who had been exposed to COVID-19.

This chain links TRBV2 with TRBJ1-3; D call uncertain. Trimming shortened V by 2 bases and J by 0 bases, and 14 bases separated the two germline ends. The CDR3 is made up of 17 amino acids. The germline CDR1 and CDR2 sequences are SNHLY and FYNNEI. The CDR3 protein is CASSENPSVFSGNTIYF. In DNA form, the CDR3 reads TGTGCCAGCAGTGAAAACCCGAGTGTGTTCTCTGGAAACACCATATATTTT.

This chain joins TRBV13 and TRBJ2-5, with 8 bases lining up with TRBD2. Trimming cost V 0 bases and J 4 bases; bases outside gene matches: 10. Germline assignment: CDR1 PRHDT and CDR2 FYEKMQ (reference sequence). This CDR3 contains 17 residues. CDR3 sequence: CASSLGGGSGSRETQYF. In nucleotides, the CDR3 is TGTGCCAGCAGCTTAGGGGGGGGCAGCGGGAGCCGAGAGACCCAGTACTTC.

The rearrangement uses TRBV10-1 and TRBJ2-1, with D tentatively TRBD1 (5 bases). The CDR3 loop spans 16 amino acids. The germline V and J ends were trimmed by 0 bases and 6 bases, with 15 bases remaining between them. Germline CDR1 and CDR2: WNHNN and SYGVQD (reference sequence). CDR3 sequence: CASSESRARQGNEQFF. The CDR3 DNA reads as TGCGCCAGCAGTGAGTCGCGAGCCAGGCAGGGCAATGAGCAGTTCTTC.

The V call is TRBV5-1, the J call TRBJ2-7, with 9 bases that match TRBD2. This CDR3 is 15 amino acids long. The trim removed 0 bases at V and 6 bases at J, leaving 7 bases unmatched. Per germline, CDR1 SGHRS and CDR2 YFSETQ. The CDR3 nucleotides read TGCGCCAGCAGCTTGGCCCTCGGCGGGGGGGTCGAGCAGTACTTC. Protein product: CASSLALGGGVEQYF.

CDR3 nucleotides: TGCGCCAGCAGACTCGACACTTACTCTGGAAACACCATATATTTT. It translates to CASRLDTYSGNTIYF. V and J are TRBV5-1 and TRBJ1-3; D is unclear. Germline-derived CDR1 and CDR2 are SGHRS and YFSETQ. V lost 5 bases, J lost 0 bases, and 12 bases lay in between. The CDR3 runs 15 residues.

The chain is built from TRBV6-5 and TRBJ2-7, with a possible D match to TRBD1 (5 bases). The germline V and J ends were trimmed by 2 bases and 2 bases, with 7 bases remaining between them. The CDR3 consists of 13 residues. CDR1 MNHEY and CDR2 SVGAGI come from the germline V gene. CDR3 residues: CASSYKGPYEQYF. In DNA form, the CDR3 reads TGTGCCAGCAGTTACAAGGGGCCCTACGAGCAGTACTTC.

This sequence joins TRBV18 and TRBJ1-3; maybe TRBD1 (6 bases). In germline, CDR1 is KGHSH, CDR2 LQKENI. The CDR3 extends over 13 amino acids. V lost 8 bases and J lost 2, with 10 bases in between. CDR3 protein: CASSTGPGNTIYF. CDR3 DNA sequence: TGTGCCAGCAGTACAGGGCCTGGAAACACCATATATTTT.

J is TRBJ2-7 and V is TRBV5-6; the match to TRBD1 covers 8 bases. This CDR3 region has 18 residues. The junction had 14 bases not matched to a gene; V was cut back by 1 base and J by 2 bases. Germline loops: CDR1 SGHDT, CDR2 YYEEEE. The CDR3 protein is CASSLSGQGNGFPYEQYF. Written as DNA, the CDR3 is TGTGCCAGCAGCTTGAGCGGACAGGGAAATGGGTTTCCCTACGAGCAGTACTTC.

This clone was detected only a few times. V gene TRBV5-4 combines with J gene TRBJ1-2; D perhaps matches TRBD1 (5 bases). Trimming removed 0 bases from V and 3 bases from J, with 9 bases in between. CDR3 length: 14 residues. Germline V CDR1 and CDR2: SGHNT, YYREEE (reference sequence). CDR3 loop: CASSLAQGYYGYTF. The CDR3, as DNA: TGTGCCAGCAGCTTGGCTCAGGGTTACTATGGCTACACCTTC.

The chain couples TRBV24-1 to TRBJ1-1; 7 nucleotides match TRBD1. Germline CDR1 and CDR2: KGHDR and SFDVKD. The CDR3 runs to 13 residues. The trim removed 7 bases at V and 7 bases at J, leaving 8 bases unmatched. CDR3 sequence (DNA): TGTGCCACCAGAGGGGGCGGGTCGTTTGAAGCTTTCTTT. This sequence encodes CATRGGGSFEAFF.

The chain combines TRBV18 with TRBJ2-7, with 9 bases matching TRBD2. After removal of 0 bases from V and 7 bases from J, the junction contained 13 bases not matched to a gene. Germline-derived CDR1 and CDR2 are KGHSH and LQKENI. The CDR3 is 17 residues long. The CDR3 sequence is CASSPPRGGGAAVEQYF. Written as DNA, the CDR3 is TGTGCCAGCTCACCACCGCGTGGCGGGGGGGCCGCGGTAGAGCAGTACTTC.

V gene TRBV14 combines with J gene TRBJ2-3; 8 bases align to TRBD1. Per germline, CDR1 SGHDN and CDR2 FVKESK. The CDR3 runs to 16 residues. Trimming removed 0 bases from V and 2 bases from J; junction bases left unmatched: 4. The CDR3 DNA reads TGTGCCAGCAGCCAAGAATCGGGACAGGTCACAGATACGCAGTATTTT. Translating it yields CASSQESGQVTDTQYF.

The chain joins TRBV9 to TRBJ1-1; D not resolved. The V and J ends lost 1 base and 0 bases respectively, with 4 bases between them. Germline V gene data show CDR1 as SGDLS and CDR2 as YYNGEE. The CDR3 extends over 13 amino acids. CDR3 residues: CASSVTMNTEAFF. In DNA form, the CDR3 reads TGTGCCAGCAGCGTAACAATGAACACTGAAGCTTTCTTT.

The chain links TRBV7-2 to TRBJ2-1, with TRBD2 matching over 7 bases. CDR3 length equals 16 residues. With V trimmed by 4 bases and J by 10 bases, 16 bases remained unmatched. Germline values: CDR1 SGHTA, CDR2 FQGNSA. CDR3: CASSSNLGGGPAEQFF. CDR3 bases: TGTGCCAGCAGCTCGAACCTGGGGGGGGGACCCGCAGAGCAGTTCTTC.

V gene TRBV5-1 combines with J gene TRBJ2-7, with TRBD1 matching over 12 bases. The germline gives CDR1 SGHRS, CDR2 YFSETQ. Germline trimming cut 1 base from V and 2 bases from J; bases unmatched to any gene: 10. The CDR3 length is 18 residues. The CDR3, as DNA: TGCGCCAGCAGCTTGCGACGAACGGGACAGGGGGCCACCTACGAGCAGTACTTC. Protein: CASSLRRTGQGATYEQYF. The full variable domain, in which reference TRBV5-1 and TRBJ2-7 provide the parts outside the CDR3, is KAGVTQTPRYLIKTRGQQVTLSCSPISGHRSVSWYQQTPGQGLQFLFEYFSETQRNKGNFPGRFSGRQFSNSRSEMNVSTLELGDSALYLCASSLRRTGQGATYEQYFGPGTRLTVT.

The gene calls are TRBV5-4 and TRBJ1-2; a weak D match, TRBD1 (5 bases). CDR1 is SGHNT and CDR2 is YYREEE in the germline V gene (reference sequence). V was clipped by 0 bases and J by 0 bases, with 9 bases between them. This CDR3 has 15 residues. In nucleotides, the CDR3 is TGTGCCAGCAGCTTGGTCGGCAGGGCTAACTATGGCTACACCTTC. Translation gives CASSLVGRANYGYTF.

This rearrangement joins TRBV27 to TRBJ1-2, with D unclear. This CDR3 is built from 17 residues. Trimming stripped 2 bases from V and 0 bases from J, with 16 bases between. Germline assignment: CDR1 MNHEY and CDR2 SMNVEV (reference sequence). CDR3 nucleotide sequence: TGTGCCAGCAGTTTAGTGAGGACGGCGGGGACTAACTATGGCTACACCTTC. The encoded protein is CASSLVRTAGTNYGYTF.

J is TRBJ2-7 and V is TRBV11-3, with 10 bases matching TRBD1. The J segment lost 2 bases and the V segment lost 7 bases, leaving 5 bases of the junction unmatched. The germline CDR1 and CDR2 sequences are SGHNT and YENEEA. The CDR3 is made up of 14 amino acids. CDR3 amino acids: CASTPGTGAYEQYF. The CDR3 DNA sequence: TGTGCCAGCACCCCCGGGACAGGGGCCTACGAGCAGTACTTC.

The chain employs TRBV19 and TRBJ2-3; 14 bases agree with TRBD2. Per germline, CDR1 LNHDA and CDR2 SQIVND (reference sequence). The CDR3 spans 17 residues. V shed 5 bases, J shed 4 bases, and the junction held 8 bases outside the gene matches. The CDR3 spells CASSARLAGGWADTQYF. The CDR3 bases are TGTGCCAGTAGTGCCCGACTAGCGGGAGGGTGGGCAGATACGCAGTATTTT.

The chain employs TRBV19 and TRBJ1-2, with D hard to call. Germline assignment: CDR1 LNHDA and CDR2 SQIVND (reference sequence). V lost 7 bases and J lost 0, with 15 bases in between. The CDR3 loop spans 15 amino acids. Here the CDR3 DNA reads TGTGCCAGTACCGACGACGGGAGGGCTAACTATGGCTACACCTTC. Its protein is CASTDDGRANYGYTF. Supplemented by reference TRBV19 and TRBJ1-2, the full variable domain reads DGGITQSPKYLFRKEGQNVTLSCEQNLNHDAMYWYRQDPGQGLRLIYYSQIVNDFQKGDIAEGYSVSREKKESFPLTVTSAQKNPTAFYLCASTDDGRANYGYTFGSGTRLTVV.

The V gene is TRBV7-9, the J gene TRBJ2-7; the match to TRBD2 covers 10 bases. Germline V gene sequence: CDR1 SEHNR, CDR2 FQNEAQ (reference sequence). The junction had 19 bases not matched to a gene; V was cut back by 4 bases and J by 4 bases. The CDR3 runs 19 residues. For the CDR3, the DNA is TGTGCCAGCAGCTCACCGGGACTAGCGACCGTTACATCCGAATACGAGCAGTACTTC. Its protein is CASSSPGLATVTSEYEQYF.

V usage is TRBV7-9 and J usage is TRBJ1-6; the D gene is possibly TRBD1 (5 bases). The V end lost 5 bases, the J end lost 9 bases, and 17 bases lay between the germline ends. Germline CDR1 and CDR2: SEHNR and FQNEAQ (reference sequence). The CDR3 is made up of 15 amino acids. CDR3 protein: CASSHAGDGGSPLHF. The CDR3 nucleotides are TGTGCCAGCAGCCATGCGGGGGATGGGGGTTCACCCCTCCACTTT.

The chain is built from TRBV6-6 and TRBJ2-7, with 8 bases aligning to TRBD2. CDR3 size: 16 residues. CDR1 MNHNY and CDR2 SVGAGI come from the germline V gene (reference sequence). With V trimmed by 5 bases and J by 5 bases, 14 bases remained unmatched. DNA of the CDR3: TGTGCCAGCAGTCGACGAAGCAGCGGGGGAAGGAACGAGCAGTACTTC. Translation: CASSRRSSGGRNEQYF.